These 30 T cell receptor beta chains came from one sample sequenced in a study of blood T cell repertoires in COVID-19. Method: immunoSEQ multiplex PCR; TCRdb's copy keeps in-frame clones and lacks some. This table has roughly 220,000 clones, roughly 84% appearing once. What was sequenced was peripheral blood. The origin of the receptors is a man in his thirties or forties with active or convalescent COVID-19.

This sequence joins TRBV18 and TRBJ2-3; 7 positions match TRBD1. V was pared by 3 bases and J by 4 bases, with 4 bases of the junction left unmatched. The CDR3 runs to 14 residues. The germline CDR1 and CDR2 sequences are KGHSH and LQKENI. This CDR3 reads CASSPNGQADTQYF. The CDR3 DNA reads as TGTGCCAGCTCACCCAATGGACAGGCAGATACGCAGTATTTT.

V is TRBV7-2 and J is TRBJ2-1, with D uncertain. The CDR3 consists of 16 residues. V was shortened by 1 base and J by 6 bases, with 16 bases between the two germline ends. Germline-derived CDR1 and CDR2 are SGHTA and FQGNSA. The CDR3 region is CASSLGGGGAFNEQFF. The CDR3 bases are TGTGCCAGCAGCTTAGGAGGTGGCGGTGCCTTCAATGAGCAGTTCTTC.

This clone was picked up a small number of times. The chain uses TRBV28 and TRBJ1-6, with D unclear. CDR1 is MDHEN and CDR2 is SYDVKM in the germline V gene. Trimming removed 8 bases from V and 6 bases from J, with 14 bases in between. CDR3 length equals 14 residues. The CDR3 DNA reads TGTGCCAGCTCTTTCAGAGCGGGTAATTCACCCCTCCACTTT. Its protein product is CASSFRAGNSPLHF.

The rearrangement joins TRBV5-1 to TRBJ2-3; a weak D match, TRBD2 (6 bases). V lost 3 bases and J 6 bases, leaving 14 bases between the germline ends. Looked up from germline, CDR1 is SGHRS and CDR2 is YFSETQ. The CDR3 covers 14 residues. Here the CDR3 reads CASSSRGGPDTQYF. The CDR3 DNA sequence: TGCGCCAGCAGCTCACGAGGAGGGCCGGATACGCAGTATTTT.

This clone came up once. The CDR3 region has the DNA TGTGCCAGCAGCCAGGTCAGGGGCGGGGGCTACGAGCAGTACTTC. Translation: CASSQVRGGGYEQYF. The chain joins TRBV14 to TRBJ2-7, with D possibly being TRBD2 (7 bases). From germline, CDR1 is SGHDN and CDR2 FVKESK. This CDR3 comprises 15 residues. Trimming left V 3 bases short and J 3 bases short, with 15 bases between.

V is TRBV19 and J is TRBJ2-7, with D perhaps matching TRBD2 (6 bases). V was clipped by 10 bases and J by 2 bases, with 12 bases between them. The CDR3 runs to 12 residues. Germline CDR1 and CDR2: LNHDA and SQIVND (reference sequence). The CDR3 sequence is CATSGVAYEQYF. CDR3 coding DNA: TGTGCCACCTCGGGGGTTGCCTACGAGCAGTACTTC.

The V and J genes are TRBV4-1 and TRBJ2-2; TRBD1 matches 7 bases. The CDR3 length is 14 residues. V dropped 4 bases and J dropped 9; count of bases not matched to a gene: 8. CDR1 MGHRA and CDR2 YSYEKL come from the germline V gene. CDR3 sequence (DNA): TGCGCCAGCAGCCCACCGAGGGGGCGTAGGGAGCTGTTTTTT. Its translation: CASSPPRGRRELFF.

The chain has TRBV6-2 or TRBV6-3 and TRBJ2-3; TRBD2 might be the D (6 bases). Trimming took 4 bases from V and 0 from J, leaving 8 bases between them. This CDR3 region has 14 residues. Germline lookup yields CDR1 MNHEY and CDR2 SVGEGT. CDR3 DNA: TGTGCCAGCAGTTGGGGGGACAGCACAGATACGCAGTATTTT. Translating gives CASSWGDSTDTQYF.

This sequence joins TRBV11-2 and TRBJ2-7, with D possibly matching TRBD2 (6 bases). CDR1 is SGHAT and CDR2 is FQNNGV in the germline V gene. CDR3 size: 13 residues. Trimming took off 3 bases at V and 2 bases at J, with 8 bases between the two ends. In nucleotides, the CDR3 is TGTGCCAGCAGCTTGGACTACACCTACGAGCAGTACTTC. Protein sequence: CASSLDYTYEQYF.

The chain links TRBV28 to TRBJ1-3; D is possibly TRBD1 (5 bases). V shed 5 bases and J shed 1 base, with 12 bases lying between them. CDR1 MDHEN and CDR2 SYDVKM come from the germline V gene. The CDR3 loop spans 15 amino acids. CDR3 amino acids: CASSPSGGSGNTIYF. The CDR3 region has the DNA TGTGCCAGCAGTCCCAGCGGGGGATCTGGAAACACCATATATTTT.

The CDR3 coding sequence is TGTGCCAGCAGCCCCGCGGGGGGGGTGCAGTATTTT. Amino acids: CASSPAGGVQYF. The chain combines TRBV14 with TRBJ2-3; TRBD2 aligns across 9 bases. Germline V gene sequence: CDR1 SGHDN, CDR2 FVKESK. V lost 4 bases and J lost 11; bases outside the gene matches: 4. The CDR3 runs 12 residues.

This clone is a singleton in its sample. J is TRBJ2-3 and V is TRBV27; 11 bases align to TRBD2. This CDR3 spans 15 amino acids. Germline lookup yields CDR1 MNHEY and CDR2 SMNVEV (reference sequence). The trim removed 4 bases at V and 4 bases at J, leaving 4 bases unmatched. CDR3 DNA sequence: TGTGCCAGCAGTTATAGCGGGGGGGGCCCAGATACGCAGTATTTT. It specifies CASSYSGGGPDTQYF.

The rearrangement joins TRBV7-2 to TRBJ1-6; 8 bases agree with TRBD1. Germline trimming cut 6 bases from V and 9 bases from J; bases unmatched to any gene: 10. Germline V lookup: CDR1 SGHTA, CDR2 FQGNSA. CDR3 length equals 15 residues. CDR3 loop: CASRSGGTGPSPLHF. The CDR3 DNA reads as TGTGCCAGCAGATCCGGGGGGACAGGACCTTCACCCCTCCACTTT.

This clone was observed a single time. V usage is TRBV5-1 and J usage is TRBJ1-4, with D perhaps matching TRBD1 (6 bases). The CDR3 spans 14 residues. Deletions cut 7 bases from V and 6 bases from J, with 16 bases between. CDR1 SGHRS and CDR2 YFSETQ come from the germline V gene. The CDR3 nucleotides read TGCGCCAGCGAAGGGGGACACGCGGATGAAAAACTGTTTTTT. Translated, it gives CASEGGHADEKLFF. Full variable domain (outside the CDR3, taken from reference TRBV5-1 and TRBJ1-4): KAGVTQTPRYLIKTRGQQVTLSCSPISGHRSVSWYQQTPGQGLQFLFEYFSETQRNKGNFPGRFSGRQFSNSRSEMNVSTLELGDSALYLCASEGGHADEKLFFGSGTQLSVL.

The V gene is TRBV5-5, the J gene TRBJ1-5, with 8 bases aligning to TRBD1. The V segment lost 0 bases and the J segment 4 bases; nucleotides outside the gene matches: 0. From germline, CDR1 is SGHKS and CDR2 YYEKEE (reference sequence). The CDR3 has 14 residues. The chain's CDR3 is CASSLDRGNQPQHF. In nucleotides, the CDR3 is TGTGCCAGCAGCTTGGACAGGGGGAATCAGCCCCAGCATTTT.

The V gene is TRBV28, the J gene TRBJ1-5, with D perhaps matching TRBD1 (5 bases). The CDR3 has 13 residues. Germline CDR1 is MDHEN and CDR2 is SYDVKM. Trimming pared 7 bases from V and 7 bases from J, leaving 14 bases between. The CDR3 sequence: CASTPEYRQPQHF. CDR3 coding DNA: TGTGCCAGCACCCCAGAGTACAGGCAGCCCCAGCATTTT.

The rearrangement uses TRBV5-1 and TRBJ1-6; D is perhaps TRBD1 (6 bases). Between the trimmed V and J ends, which lost 0 bases and 11 bases, there was a span of 9 bases. CDR3 size: 13 residues. CDR1 is SGHRS, CDR2 YFSETQ, per germline. CDR3 DNA: TGCGCCAGCAGCTTGGAAGGGGGGGCACCCCTCCACTTT. Its protein product is CASSLEGGAPLHF.

The chain employs TRBV7-9 and TRBJ2-7; the match to TRBD2 covers 8 bases. CDR3 length: 15 residues. In germline, CDR1 is SEHNR, CDR2 FQNEAQ (reference sequence). V lost 6 bases to trimming and J lost 3 bases; unmatched junction nucleotides: 10. CDR3 residues: CASSLRGGKIYEQYF. The DNA of the CDR3 is TGTGCCAGCAGTCTCCGGGGGGGGAAGATCTACGAGCAGTACTTC.

V and J are TRBV27 and TRBJ2-3, with TRBD1 identical over 9 bases. The CDR3 runs 16 residues. Germline V gene data show CDR1 as MNHEY and CDR2 as SMNVEV (reference sequence). V lost 1 base to trimming and J lost 10 bases; unmatched junction nucleotides: 12. The CDR3 DNA reads as TGTGCCAGCAGTTTATACAGGGGGCTGGCCCTGGGGTCGCAGTATTTT. It encodes CASSLYRGLALGSQYF.

The rearrangement links TRBV5-5 to TRBJ1-6; 8 bases match TRBD1. Germline CDR1 is SGHKS and CDR2 is YYEKEE (reference sequence). The V segment lost 4 bases and the J segment 10 bases; nucleotides outside the gene matches: 7. CDR3 length equals 14 residues. This CDR3 reads CASSLDRGDSPLHF. CDR3 coding DNA: TGTGCCAGCAGCCTCGACAGGGGCGACTCACCCCTCCACTTT.

The CDR3 loop is CASSVEGEVKSYNEQFF. In DNA form, the CDR3 reads TGTGCCAGCAGCGTAGAAGGGGAGGTAAAATCCTACAATGAGCAGTTCTTC. J is TRBJ2-1 and V is TRBV9; tentatively, D is TRBD2 (6 bases). Between the trimmed V and J ends, which lost 0 bases and 1 base, there was a span of 14 bases. This CDR3 comprises 17 residues. Germline V gene data show CDR1 as SGDLS and CDR2 as YYNGEE.

J is TRBJ2-7 and V is TRBV5-1, with a weak D call TRBD1 (6 bases). The V and J ends lost 1 base and 0 bases respectively, with 14 bases between them. The CDR3 contains 16 residues. Germline CDR1 SGHRS, CDR2 YFSETQ. The CDR3 reads CASSLTGKVDSYEQYF. DNA of the CDR3: TGCGCCAGCAGCTTGACAGGGAAGGTCGACTCCTACGAGCAGTACTTC.

This chain joins TRBV28 and TRBJ2-5, with D perhaps TRBD1 (5 bases). Germline lookup yields CDR1 MDHEN and CDR2 SYDVKM. The CDR3 covers 14 residues. Trimming pared 6 bases from V and 4 bases from J, leaving 15 bases between. The CDR3 coding sequence is TGTGCCAGCAGGGGATGGGGCGTAGGAGAGACCCAGTACTTC. Translating it yields CASRGWGVGETQYF.

The J gene is TRBJ2-7, the V gene TRBV4-1; D perhaps matches TRBD1 (5 bases). Germline CDR1 and CDR2: MGHRA and YSYEKL. The germline V and J ends were trimmed by 1 base and 6 bases, with 16 bases remaining between them. The CDR3 consists of 15 residues. The DNA for the CDR3 is TGCGCCAGCAGCCAAGGCCTAGGGGTGCAACGCGAGCAGTACTTC. Protein product: CASSQGLGVQREQYF.

The chain has TRBV5-1 and TRBJ2-3; D possibly corresponds to TRBD2 (6 bases). Germline CDR1 and CDR2: SGHRS and YFSETQ. The length of the CDR3 is 14 residues. With 0 bases removed from V and 1 base from J, the gap between germline ends came to 6 bases. The CDR3 DNA reads as TGCGCCAGCAGCTTGGAGCGGGGCACAGATACGCAGTATTTT. This gives the protein CASSLERGTDTQYF.

J is TRBJ1-1 and V is TRBV6-7; D unresolved. TRBV6-7 is an open reading frame, and its role is uncertain. The CDR3 spans 15 residues. Deletions cut 0 bases from V and 5 bases from J, with 13 bases between. The chain's CDR3 is CASSYSITQRTEAFF. CDR3 in DNA: TGTGCCAGCAGTTACTCGATAACTCAGCGAACTGAAGCTTTCTTT.

J is TRBJ1-1 and V is TRBV6-2 or TRBV6-3, with 7 bases that match TRBD1. The CDR3 consists of 18 residues. Germline assignment: CDR1 MNHEY and CDR2 SVGEGT. J lost 0 bases, V lost 0 bases, and 10 bases had no gene match. The DNA of the CDR3 is TGTGCCAGCAGTTACTCGAAAGACAGGGCGATCATGAACACTGAAGCTTTCTTT. It specifies CASSYSKDRAIMNTEAFF.

This clone was seen only a few times. The chain carries TRBV5-8 and TRBJ2-1, with 8 bases fitting TRBD1. The CDR3 is 13 residues long. Per germline, CDR1 SGHTS and CDR2 YDEGEE. The V segment lost 0 bases and the J segment 9 bases; nucleotides outside the gene matches: 2. The CDR3 is CASSLGTGSEQFF. CDR3 in DNA: TGTGCCAGCAGCTTGGGGACAGGGAGTGAGCAGTTCTTC. Together with reference TRBV5-8 and TRBJ2-1, the CDR3 gives the full variable domain: EAGVTQSPTHLIKTRGQQATLRCSPISGHTSVYWYQQALGLGLQFLLWYDEGEERNRGNFPPRFSGRQFPNYSSELNVNALELEDSALYLCASSLGTGSEQFFGPGTRLTVL.

The rearrangement links TRBV7-2 to TRBJ1-5; D might be TRBD1 (6 bases). Germline assignment: CDR1 SGHTA and CDR2 FQGNSA. V lost 5 bases and J lost 0, with 11 bases in between. CDR3 length: 15 amino acids. CDR3 nucleotides: TGTGCCAGCAGCCCGGACAGATATAGCAATCAGCCCCAGCATTTT. Its translation: CASSPDRYSNQPQHF.

V and J are TRBV30 and TRBJ1-5; no clear D gene. The ends were cut back, 2 bases at V and 9 bases at J, with 17 bases in the middle. The CDR3 runs to 14 residues. Looked up from germline, CDR1 is GTSNPN and CDR2 is SVGIG (reference sequence). CDR3 DNA: TGTGCCTGGAGTCTCCAGCCAGGCCTTGGGCCCCAGCATTTT. Its protein product is CAWSLQPGLGPQHF.